The 21 T cell receptor beta chains presented below share a single source sample, sequenced in a study of blood T cells in healthy people across ages. Alongside a J-beta primer mix, a sample-barcoded 5' primer served in a second PCR lasting about 6 to 11 cycles. Via MiXCR, TCRdb re-called the 5' RACE reads, giving one row per CDR3 protein. The sample lists hundreds of thousands of distinct CDR3 sequences, around 24% occurring once. Separately, the same data were catalogued under a study of T cells of mothers and their children.

Sequenced: blood. The source is a boy aged 10-17 years in good health.

CDR3 in amino acids: CASSYSREGYNEQFF. CDR3 bases: TGTGCCAGCAGTTACTCCCGGGAGGGTTACAATGAGCAGTTCTTC. The genes are TRBV6-5 and TRBJ2-1, with 8 bases matching TRBD2. Looked up from germline, CDR1 is MNHEY and CDR2 is SVGAGI. This CDR3 has 15 amino acids. V gave up 0 bases and J gave up 4 bases; unmatched junction bases: 2.

This clonotype has only a few counts. This chain joins TRBV30 and TRBJ1-2, with D perhaps TRBD1 (5 bases). V was clipped by 2 bases and J by 0 bases, with 13 bases between them. CDR1 and CDR2 from the germline V gene are GTSNPN and SVGIG (reference sequence). The CDR3 runs to 15 residues. The CDR3 bases are TGTGCCTGGAGTCTAGGACATTCAGCTAACTATGGCTACACCTTC. Translated: CAWSLGHSANYGYTF.

At least ten counts were recorded for this clonotype. The chain couples TRBV12-3 or TRBV12-4 to TRBJ2-5; D is undetermined. The CDR3 is made up of 14 amino acids. V was pared by 3 bases and J by 2 bases, with 10 bases between. CDR3 coding DNA: TGTGCCAGCAGTTTGGAGTTTGGACAAGAGACCCAGTACTTC. Amino acid sequence: CASSLEFGQETQYF.

The V and J genes are TRBV6-2 or TRBV6-3 and TRBJ2-5; D possibly uses TRBD1 or TRBD2 (5 bases each). Germline V gives CDR1 MNHEY, CDR2 SVGEGT. Trimming removed 0 bases at V and 7 bases at J, with 15 bases between. This CDR3 has 15 amino acids. The CDR3 DNA reads as TGTGCCAGCAGTTACTCGAGGGACCTAAGGGGGACCCAGTACTTC. Protein sequence: CASSYSRDLRGTQYF.

This clonotype occurred a few times. The chain employs TRBV7-9 and TRBJ2-7; 8 bases match TRBD1. V lost 5 bases to trimming and J lost 3 bases; unmatched junction nucleotides: 18. The CDR3 loop spans 18 amino acids. Germline V lookup: CDR1 SEHNR, CDR2 FQNEAQ (reference sequence). The CDR3 nucleotides are TGTGCCAGCAGCCCTCTAGGCGAGCCCGGGACAGGCGACTACGAGCAGTACTTC. It specifies CASSPLGEPGTGDYEQYF.

With regard to this clonotype: The junction differs from germline at one of its ends, possibly a read error. This chain joins TRBV20-1 and TRBJ2-2, with TRBD1 matching 9 bases. This CDR3 contains 14 residues. Germline CDR1 is DFQATT and CDR2 is SNEGSKA (reference sequence). CDR3 sequence (DNA): TGCAGTGCTCCTGACAGGGGGAACACCGGGGATCTGTTTTTT. It is translated as CSAPDRGNTGDLFF.

There are many counts of this clonotype. A read error may account for a junction end that differs from germline. The chain joins TRBV4-3 to TRBJ2-7, with 11 bases fitting TRBD2. This CDR3 has 15 amino acids. Germline V CDR1 and CDR2: LGHNA, YSLEER. CDR3 DNA sequence: TGTGCCAGCAGCCAAGGACTAGCGGGCTCCTACGAGCAGTACTTC. Translating it yields CASSQGLAGSYEQYF.

The J gene is TRBJ1-5, the V gene TRBV27; D is possibly TRBD1 (5 bases). Trimming took 5 bases from V and 3 from J, leaving 11 bases between them. Germline V gene data show CDR1 as MNHEY and CDR2 as SMNVEV (reference sequence). This CDR3 region has 14 residues. The CDR3 spells CASSPRTNNQPQHF. The DNA of the CDR3 is TGTGCCAGCAGTCCCCGGACAAACAATCAGCCCCAGCATTTT.

The rearrangement links TRBV19 to TRBJ1-5; D is unresolved. Germline CDR1 LNHDA, CDR2 SQIVND (reference sequence). CDR3 length: 15 amino acids. V was trimmed by 1 base and J by 5 bases, leaving 12 bases between them. In DNA, the CDR3 is TGTGCCAGTAGTATAGCGGCAGGCGGGTATCAGCCCCAGCATTTT. Its protein product is CASSIAAGGYQPQHF.

The chain couples TRBV27 to TRBJ2-5, with 7 nucleotides matching TRBD1. The germline V gene has CDR1 MNHEY and CDR2 SMNVEV (reference sequence). J was trimmed by 1 base and V by 2 bases; bases with no gene match: 13. There are 18 residues in the CDR3. The CDR3 region is CASSLRQGWGRPQETQYF. In DNA form, the CDR3 reads TGTGCCAGCAGTTTAAGACAGGGTTGGGGGCGGCCCCAAGAGACCCAGTACTTC.

The chain combines TRBV4-3 with TRBJ1-6, with no clear D. CDR1 and CDR2 (germline): LGHNA, YSLEER. Trimming removed 5 bases from V and 7 bases from J, with 18 bases in between. The CDR3 totals 16 residues. CDR3 region: CASSSRPSPDNSPLHF. The CDR3 DNA follows: TGCGCCAGCAGCTCACGACCCTCCCCGGACAATTCACCCCTCCACTTT.

The V gene is TRBV20-1, the J gene TRBJ2-3, with 10 positions matching TRBD2. Germline V gene data show CDR1 as DFQATT and CDR2 as SNEGSKA (reference sequence). After removal of 7 bases from V and 5 bases from J, the junction contained 9 bases not matched to a gene. This CDR3 comprises 14 residues. The CDR3, as DNA: TGCAGTGTTCCGCTAGCGGGAGCCGGAGATACGCAGTATTTT. Protein product: CSVPLAGAGDTQYF.

In its sample, this clonotype was seen a few times. In DNA, the CDR3 is TGTGCCAGTAAGACTAGCTTTGCAACCTACGAGCAGTACTTC. Its translation is CASKTSFATYEQYF. The chain is built from TRBV28 and TRBJ2-5, with TRBD2 matching over 7 bases. The J call may be wrong; the DNA end is better matched by TRBJ2-7. The CDR3 is 14 amino acids. Germline V gene lookup returns CDR1 MDHEN and CDR2 SYDVKM.

The rearrangement joins TRBV28 to TRBJ1-2, with D maybe TRBD1 (6 bases). This CDR3 has 16 amino acids. Germline V gene sequence: CDR1 MDHEN, CDR2 SYDVKM. Trimming took 7 bases from V and 0 from J, leaving 18 bases between them. CDR3 amino acids: CASISGTPPSNYGYTF. CDR3 in DNA: TGTGCCAGCATATCGGGGACACCACCTTCTAACTATGGCTACACCTTC.

A few counts support this clonotype. This chain links TRBV20-1 with TRBJ2-7; TRBD1 aligns across 7 bases. Trimming took 6 bases from V and 4 from J; bases not matched to a gene: 15. Germline values: CDR1 DFQATT, CDR2 SNEGSKA (reference sequence). The CDR3 sequence is 15 residues long. CDR3 amino acids: CSALQMDRTEYEQYF. CDR3 coding DNA: TGCAGTGCCTTACAGATGGACAGGACCGAATACGAGCAGTACTTC.

The rearrangement uses TRBV7-9 and TRBJ2-4; 7 bases line up with TRBD2. The germline gives CDR1 SEHNR, CDR2 FQNEAQ (reference sequence). The CDR3 runs to 17 residues. With 8 bases clipped from V and 1 base from J, the junction kept 14 bases outside the gene matches. The CDR3 loop is CASCRMGGPWAKNIQYF. The CDR3 region has the DNA TGTGCCAGCTGCCGGATGGGAGGGCCCTGGGCCAAAAACATTCAGTACTTC.

This clonotype was seen a handful of times. The chain combines TRBV28 with TRBJ2-5; D is unclear. The last part of the DNA fits TRBJ2-7 better; the J call may be wrong. CDR3 size: 12 residues. Per germline, CDR1 MDHEN and CDR2 SYDVKM. The CDR3 here is CASSSRSYEQYF. In DNA form, the CDR3 reads TGTGCCAGCAGCTCAAGATCCTACGAGCAGTACTTC.

This clonotype was found a few times. The chain links TRBV28 to TRBJ2-2, with 7 bases aligning to TRBD1. The CDR3 covers 15 residues. The trim removed 2 bases at V and 8 bases at J, leaving 8 bases unmatched. CDR1 and CDR2 (germline): MDHEN, SYDVKM. CDR3: CASSLGIPGQGELFF. The CDR3 DNA sequence: TGTGCCAGCAGTTTAGGCATCCCGGGACAGGGGGAGCTGTTTTTT.

This sequence joins TRBV24-1 and TRBJ2-1, with 7 bases identical to TRBD2. Germline CDR1 reads KGHDR; CDR2 reads SFDVKD. There are 14 residues in the CDR3. The trim removed 7 bases at V and 0 bases at J, leaving 2 bases unmatched. CDR3 nucleotide sequence: TGTGCCACCAGAGCGGGAAGCTCCTACAATGAGCAGTTCTTC. It codes for CATRAGSSYNEQFF.

This clonotype appeared a few times. CDR3 sequence reads: CASSSSAGGKETQYF. For the CDR3, the DNA is TGTGCCAGCAGCTCCTCAGCGGGAGGAAAAGAGACCCAGTACTTC. The chain has TRBV7-9 and TRBJ2-5; 9 bases are shared with TRBD2. Germline-derived CDR1 and CDR2 are SEHNR and FQNEAQ (reference sequence). The CDR3 has 15 amino acids. The J segment lost 3 bases and the V segment lost 4 bases, leaving 6 bases of the junction unmatched.

This clonotype has only one observation. This likely comes from a read error, as the CDR3 has no conserved phenylalanine or tryptophan at its end. No DNA is shown, since the ends of the CDR3 on it are uncertain; the CDR3 is the one TCRdb lists. The chain couples TRBV7-2 to TRBJ1-1. Germline values: CDR1 SGHTA, CDR2 FQGNSA. Ends included, the CDR3 has 13 residues. Here the CDR3 reads CASNTDRNTEAFL.